The sequence of this TCR beta chain was determined in a study of T cells in Graves' hyperthyroidism and ophthalmopathy. Amplified regions were TCR beta CDR3 sequences from RNA transcripts. The study used the HTBI primer set for a first-round RT-PCR of the TCR CDR3. MiXCR, applied by TCRdb to the multiplex PCR reads, yields one record per CDR3 protein. The sample consists of about 47,000 distinct CDR3 sequences, approximately 53% of them appearing once. Germline CDR1 SGHDT, CDR2 YYEEEE. The length of the CDR3 is 18 residues. Trimming removed 4 bases from V and 1 base from J, with 23 bases in between. Study-wide points: It was a median around 6 months before onset that the model predicted ophthalmopathy. Classification by a 13 V-J model distinguished ophthalmopathy from stable hyperthyroidism. Peripheral blood also featured most of the thyroid clonotypes expanded above 0.001.

This clonotype appeared many times. No antigen is known for it. The sequenced material came from peripheral blood or thyroid tissue (not recorded which). This clonotype was sampled from a man aged 18 to 30 with Graves' hyperthyroidism. This chain joins TRBV5-6 and TRBJ1-2; a possible D gene is TRBD1 (6 bases). The CDR3 loop reads CASSGTGWGRGDNYGYTF. In DNA form, the CDR3 reads TGTGCCAGCAGCGGAACAGGTTGGGGGCGCGGGGATAACTATGGCTACACCTTC.